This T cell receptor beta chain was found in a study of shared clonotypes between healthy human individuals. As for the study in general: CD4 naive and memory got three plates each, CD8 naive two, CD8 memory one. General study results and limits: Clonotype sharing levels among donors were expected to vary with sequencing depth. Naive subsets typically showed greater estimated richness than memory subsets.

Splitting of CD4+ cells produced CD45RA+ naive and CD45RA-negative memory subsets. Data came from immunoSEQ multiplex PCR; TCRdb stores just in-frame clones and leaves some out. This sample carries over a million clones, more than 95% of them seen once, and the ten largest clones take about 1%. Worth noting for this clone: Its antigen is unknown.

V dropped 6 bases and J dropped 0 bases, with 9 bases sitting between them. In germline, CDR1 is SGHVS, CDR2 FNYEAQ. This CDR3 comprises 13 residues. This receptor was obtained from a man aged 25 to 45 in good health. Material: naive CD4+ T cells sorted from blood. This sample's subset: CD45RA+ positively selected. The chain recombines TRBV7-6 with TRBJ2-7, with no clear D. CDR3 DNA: TGTGCCAGCAGTCCTTGGAGCTCCTACGAGCAGTACTTC. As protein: CASSPWSSYEQYF.